This section outlines one T cell receptor beta chain sequence together with its context. This sample was taken from a study of blood T cell repertoires in COVID-19. Study-level background: Donors in the United States, Italy and Spain gave samples during acute or convalescent COVID-19.

Profiling relied on immunoSEQ multiplex PCR, and the TCRdb table lists in-frame clones only, not all of them. The sample consists of 55,000 to 75,000 clones, around 90% of them appearing once. The CDR3 runs to 15 residues. CDR1 and CDR2 (germline): SEHNR, FQNEAQ (reference sequence). J lost 3 bases, V lost 2 bases, and 6 bases had no gene match. The sequence was collected from a man aged 60 to 75 with acute or convalescent COVID-19. Sequencing input: peripheral blood. V gene TRBV7-9 combines with J gene TRBJ2-7; 8 bases are a match to TRBD1. In DNA form, the CDR3 reads TGTGCCAGCAGCTTAAATGCGGGGACAGGCTACGAGCAGTACTTC. Translated, it gives CASSLNAGTGYEQYF.